Following are 19 T cell receptor delta chains from one sample sequenced in a study of gamma-delta T cells after stem cell transplantation. TCRdb re-called clones from the RT-PCR reads via CATT. This table has just under 2,500 delta-chain clones, 21% appearing once. Specimen: gamma-delta T cells. These receptors all come from a human donor. It is not recorded whose cells these are; they may come from a transplant donor.

The chain is built from TRAV29/DV5 and TRDJ1, with 7 bases matching TRDD3. TCRdb offers no J gene call, so here the DNA was matched to germline to obtain one. The CDR3 is 18 residues long. Trimming removed 1 base from V and 1 base from J; junction bases left unmatched: 16. The V gene's germline CDR1 is NSMFDY and CDR2 ISSIKDK. As DNA, the CDR3 is TGTGCAGCAAGCTCGCTGGGATACAGCAGGCCTATCACCGATAAACTCATCTTT. Protein: CAASSLGYSRPITDKLIF. Based on the CDR3 plus reference TRAV29/DV5 and TRDJ1, the full variable domain is DQQVKQNSPSLSVQEGRISILNCDYTNSMFDYFLWYKKYPAEGPTFLISISSIKDKNEDGRFTVFLNKSAKHLSLHIVPSQPGDSAVYFCAASSLGYSRPITDKLIFGKGTRVTVEP.

The rearrangement joins TRDV1 to TRDJ1, with 7 nucleotides matching TRDD3. No J gene is reported in TCRdb; it was inferred here by comparing the DNA with germline. The junction had 15 bases not matched to a gene; V was cut back by 4 bases and J by 1 base. Germline-derived CDR1 and CDR2 are TSWWSYY and QGS. This CDR3 contains 18 residues. CDR3 amino acids: CALGANLGGGFGTDKLIF. The CDR3 region has the DNA TGTGCTCTTGGGGCGAACCTAGGAGGGGGATTTGGCACCGATAAACTCATCTTT.

This clone appeared once. The V gene is TRDV2, but the J gene lacks a call; the D call of TRDD3 is as the table states it, not checked on the DNA. The CDR3 sequence is 18 residues long. Per the germline V gene, CDR1 is GEAIGNYY and CDR2 is EKD. CDR3 in DNA: TGTGCCTGTGACACCGCTGGGGAAAACTCCTGGGACACCCGACAAATGTTTTTC. Its translation is CACDTAGENSWDTRQMFF.

The table lists this clone with a few counts. The same CDR3 arises from other DNA sequences in this sample as well. The chain links TRDV1 to TRDJ1; the match to TRDD3 covers 12 bases. CDR1 and CDR2 from the germline V gene are TSWWSYY and QGS. V shed 1 base and J 0 bases; nucleotides not matched to a gene: 15. The CDR3 has 21 residues. Here the CDR3 reads CALGEHLPTGGYKGYTDKLIF. The CDR3 region has the DNA TGTGCTCTTGGGGAACACCTTCCTACTGGGGGATACAAAGGGTACACCGATAAACTCATCTTT.

This clone is termed large (0.1 to 1%). The J gene is TRDJ1, the V gene TRDV2; 9 bases line up with TRDD3. J lost 0 bases, V lost 3 bases, and 13 bases had no gene match. The CDR3 sequence is 18 residues long. The V gene's germline CDR1 is GEAIGNYY and CDR2 EKD. CDR3: CACDWEAGLGENTDKLIF. The CDR3 nucleotides are TGTGCCTGTGACTGGGAAGCGGGACTGGGGGAGAACACCGATAAACTCATCTTT.

By proportion, this clone is medium-sized. For the CDR3, the DNA is TGTGCCTGTGACATGTACTGGGGGATACATCGCTCCTGGGACACCCGACAGATGTTTTTC. Protein sequence: CACDMYWGIHRSWDTRQMFF. V and J are TRDV2 and TRDJ3; 12 nucleotides agree with TRDD3. Germline V CDR1 and CDR2: GEAIGNYY, EKD. V lost 2 bases, J lost 0 bases, and 7 bases stayed unmatched. CDR3 length equals 20 residues.

The CDR3 reads CAASALYWGIRRTAQLFF. The CDR3 nucleotides read TGTGCAGCAAGCGCGCTTTACTGGGGGATACGCCGGACAGCACAACTCTTCTTT. The rearrangement uses TRAV29/DV5 and TRDJ2; 13 bases are a match to TRDD3. Germline-derived CDR1 and CDR2 are NSMFDY and ISSIKDK. The CDR3 loop spans 18 amino acids. V shed 0 bases, J shed 4 bases, and the junction held 9 bases outside the gene matches.

A note on this clone: One base away lies a much larger clone, so this may be a sequencing read error. V gene TRDV2 combines with J gene TRDJ1; 11 bases align to TRDD3. The CDR3 sequence is 13 residues long. Germline V lookup: CDR1 GEAIGNYY, CDR2 EKD. For the CDR3, the DNA is TGTGCCTGTGACACTGGGGGATACGATAAACTCACCTTT. The encoded protein is CACDTGGYDKLTF.

Comments on this clone: It may be a read error: a sequence one base away is much more abundant. For the J gene the call is TRDJ3; the V gene lacks a call; whether TRDD3, the table's D call, matches the DNA was not checked. The CDR3 is 19 residues long. Here the CDR3 DNA reads TGTGCCTGTGACCCCGTACTGGGGGATGTGTCCTGGGACACCCGACAGATGTTTTTC. This translates into CACDPVLGDVSWDTRQMFF.

This clone showed up just a few times. The chain carries TRDV3 and TRDJ1; TRDD3 matches at 10 bases. The CDR3 contains 19 residues. Germline CDR1 and CDR2: TVYSNPD and GDNSRS (reference sequence). For the CDR3, the DNA is TGTGCTCTTGGGGGTTGGGGGATACTTTCTCCCCCTGACACCGATAAACTCATCTTT. Translating it yields CALGGWGILSPPDTDKLIF.

This chain connects TRDV2 to TRDJ1; D gene uncertain. Since TCRdb gives no J gene, matching the DNA to germline was used here to assign it. V gave up 1 base and J gave up 0 bases, with 20 bases separating them. The CDR3 is 18 residues long. Germline V CDR1 and CDR2: GEAIGNYY, EKD. The CDR3 sequence is CACDTGGLGRRYTDKLIF. CDR3 DNA: TGTGCCTGTGACACAGGAGGCTTGGGACGCAGGTACACCGATAAACTCATCTTT.

Notes on this clone: Possible read error: a much larger clone is one base away. The chain links TRDV2 to TRDJ1; D is ambiguous. The J gene, absent from TCRdb, was called here by matching the DNA to germline. Looked up from germline, CDR1 is GEAIGNYY and CDR2 is EKD. CDR3 length equals 12 residues. The CDR3 reads CACDGYTDELIF. The CDR3 nucleotides are TGTGCCTGTGACGGGTACACCGATGAACTCATCTTT.

A note on this clone: TCRdb's protein does not match the DNA translation at residue 14; the protein provided is translated from the DNA. J is TRDJ1 and V is TRDV2; 7 bases align to TRDD3. The CDR3 length is 16 residues. Germline lookup yields CDR1 GEAIGNYY and CDR2 EKD. CDR3 in amino acids: CACDTRGMGGTDKPIF. The CDR3 region has the DNA TGTGCCTGTGACACCCGGGGGATGGGGGGCACCGATAAACCCATCTTT.

Of note for this clone: The junction and the germline gene differ at one end; a read error may be behind it. The chain recombines TRDV2 with TRDJ2; 7 nucleotides align to TRDD3. Germline V gene data show CDR1 as GEAIGNYY and CDR2 as EKD. The CDR3 consists of 16 residues. CDR3 nucleotides: TGTGCCTGTGACGTACTGGGGACTACTTTGACATCACAACTCTTCTTT. Translating gives CACDVLGTTLTSQLFF.

The sample holds a few counts of this clone. The protein recorded in TCRdb matches a much larger clone and deviates from this DNA's translation at residue 3, suggesting a read error; the protein here is obtained by translating the DNA. This sequence joins TRDV2 and TRDJ3; 9 nucleotides line up with TRDD3. The CDR3 extends over 16 amino acids. Germline V gives CDR1 GEAIGNYY, CDR2 EKD. The CDR3 sequence is CAGDWGSSWDTRQMFF. CDR3 coding DNA: TGTGCCGGTGACTGGGGGAGCTCCTGGGACACCCGACAGATGTTTTTC.

This clone came up a few times. J is TRDJ1 and V is TRDV3; D tentatively reads TRDD2 or TRDD3 (6 bases each). Germline lookup yields CDR1 TVYSNPD and CDR2 GDNSRS (reference sequence). V lost 5 bases and J 5 bases, leaving 21 bases between the germline ends. The CDR3 loop spans 14 amino acids. The CDR3 coding sequence is TGTGCCCTCTCCTCCTACGACCTGGGGGATAAACTCATCTTT. Translated, it gives CALSSYDLGDKLIF.

By sample fraction, this clone is medium-sized. This chain connects TRDV2 to TRDJ1; 7 nucleotides match TRDD3. Since TCRdb gives no J gene, matching the DNA to germline was used here to assign it. V lost 1 base to trimming and J lost 4 bases; unmatched junction nucleotides: 2. The germline V gene has CDR1 GEAIGNYY and CDR2 EKD. CDR3 length equals 13 residues. As DNA, the CDR3 is TGTGCCTGTGACACTGGGGGAGACGATAAACTCATCTTT. Translated: CACDTGGDDKLIF.

The rearrangement uses TRDV1 and TRDJ3, with D tentatively TRDD2 (5 bases). CDR3 length: 18 residues. With 4 bases removed from V and 2 bases from J, the gap between germline ends came to 15 bases. CDR1 and CDR2 from the germline V gene are TSWWSYY and QGS. The chain's CDR3 is CALGGFPLSPWDTRQMFF. The CDR3 coding sequence is TGTGCTCTTGGGGGCTTTCCTCTCTCCCCCTGGGACACCCGACAGATGTTTTTC.

This clone was seen only a few times. Just one base apart from a much larger clone, this may be a read error. The V and J genes are TRDV2 and TRDJ2; TRDD3 agrees at 9 bases. Germline CDR1 reads GEAIGNYY; CDR2 reads EKD. The length of the CDR3 is 15 residues. Losses at the gene ends were 2 bases for V and 10 bases for J; bases not matched to a gene: 10. DNA for the CDR3: TGTGCCTGTGACAGGCTGGGGGATGGGGCAGTACAACTCTTCTTT. Translating gives CACDRLGDGAVQLFF.